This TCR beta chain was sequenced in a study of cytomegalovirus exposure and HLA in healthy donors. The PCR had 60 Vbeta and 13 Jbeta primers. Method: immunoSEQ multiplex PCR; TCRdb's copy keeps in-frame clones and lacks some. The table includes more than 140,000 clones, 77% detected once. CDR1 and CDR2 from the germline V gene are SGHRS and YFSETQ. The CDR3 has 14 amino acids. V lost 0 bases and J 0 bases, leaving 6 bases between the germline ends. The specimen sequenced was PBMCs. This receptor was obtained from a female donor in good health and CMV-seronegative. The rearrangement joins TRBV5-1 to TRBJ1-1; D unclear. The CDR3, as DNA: TGCGCCAGCAGCTTGGGAACAATGAACACTGAAGCTTTCTTT. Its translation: CASSLGTMNTEAFF.